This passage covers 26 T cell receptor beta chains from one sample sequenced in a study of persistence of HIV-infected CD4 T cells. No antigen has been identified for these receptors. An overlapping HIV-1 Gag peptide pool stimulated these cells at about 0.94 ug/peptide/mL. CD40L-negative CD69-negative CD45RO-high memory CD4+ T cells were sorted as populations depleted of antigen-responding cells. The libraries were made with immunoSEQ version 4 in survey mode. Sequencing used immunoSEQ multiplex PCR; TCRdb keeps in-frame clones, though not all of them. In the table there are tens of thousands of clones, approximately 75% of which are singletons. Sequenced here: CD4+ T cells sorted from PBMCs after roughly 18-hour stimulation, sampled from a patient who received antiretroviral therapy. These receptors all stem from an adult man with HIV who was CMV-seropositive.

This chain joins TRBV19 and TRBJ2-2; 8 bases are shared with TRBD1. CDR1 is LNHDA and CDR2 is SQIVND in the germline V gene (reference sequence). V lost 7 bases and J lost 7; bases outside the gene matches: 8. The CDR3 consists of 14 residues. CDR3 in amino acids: CASKDGQGFGELFF. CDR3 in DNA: TGTGCCAGTAAGGACGGACAGGGCTTCGGGGAGCTGTTTTTT. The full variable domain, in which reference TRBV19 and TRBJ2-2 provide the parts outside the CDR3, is DGGITQSPKYLFRKEGQNVTLSCEQNLNHDAMYWYRQDPGQGLRLIYYSQIVNDFQKGDIAEGYSVSREKKESFPLTVTSAQKNPTAFYLCASKDGQGFGELFFGEGSRLTVL.

The chain's CDR3 is CSAGGDTEAFF. CDR3 coding DNA: TGCAGTGCTGGTGGGGACACTGAAGCTTTCTTT. The chain is built from TRBV20-1 and TRBJ1-1, with D unresolved. Trimming left V 5 bases short and J 3 bases short, with 7 bases between. The germline V gene has CDR1 DFQATT and CDR2 SNEGSKA (reference sequence). This CDR3 region has 11 residues.

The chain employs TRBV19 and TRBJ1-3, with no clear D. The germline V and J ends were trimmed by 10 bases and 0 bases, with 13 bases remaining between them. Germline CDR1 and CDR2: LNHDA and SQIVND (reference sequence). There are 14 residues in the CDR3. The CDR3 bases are TGTGCCACCCGAATGGGGAGCTCTGGAAACACCATATATTTT. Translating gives CATRMGSSGNTIYF.

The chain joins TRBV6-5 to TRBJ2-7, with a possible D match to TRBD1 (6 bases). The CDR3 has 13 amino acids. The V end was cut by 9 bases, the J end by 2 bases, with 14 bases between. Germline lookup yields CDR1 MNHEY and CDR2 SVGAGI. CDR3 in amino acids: CASHQGWPYEQYF. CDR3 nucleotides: TGTGCCAGTCACCAGGGGTGGCCCTACGAGCAGTACTTC.

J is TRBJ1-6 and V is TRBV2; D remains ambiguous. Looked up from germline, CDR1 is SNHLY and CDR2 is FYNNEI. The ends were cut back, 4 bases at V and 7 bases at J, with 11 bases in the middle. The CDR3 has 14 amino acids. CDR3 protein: CASSADWQNSPLHF. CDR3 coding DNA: TGTGCCAGCAGTGCTGACTGGCAAAATTCACCCCTCCACTTT.

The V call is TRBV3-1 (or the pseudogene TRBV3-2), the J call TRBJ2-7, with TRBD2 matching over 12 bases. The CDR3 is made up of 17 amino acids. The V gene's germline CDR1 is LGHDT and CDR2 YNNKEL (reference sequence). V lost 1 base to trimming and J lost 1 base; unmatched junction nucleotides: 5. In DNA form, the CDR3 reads TGTGCCAGCAGCCAAGCCCCGGGACTAGCGGGTTCCTACGAGCAGTACTTC. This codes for CASSQAPGLAGSYEQYF.

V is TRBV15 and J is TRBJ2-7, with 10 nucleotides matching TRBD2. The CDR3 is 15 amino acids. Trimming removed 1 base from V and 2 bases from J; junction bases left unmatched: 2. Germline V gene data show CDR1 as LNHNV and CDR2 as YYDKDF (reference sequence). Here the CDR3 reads CATSRAAGGTYEQYF. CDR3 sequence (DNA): TGTGCCACCAGCAGAGCAGCGGGGGGGACCTACGAGCAGTACTTC. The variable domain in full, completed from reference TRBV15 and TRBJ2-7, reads DAMVIQNPRYQVTQFGKPVTLSCSQTLNHNVMYWYQQKSSQAPKLLFHYYDKDFNNEADTPDNFQSRRPNTSFCFLDIRSPGLGDTAMYLCATSRAAGGTYEQYFGPGTRLTVT.

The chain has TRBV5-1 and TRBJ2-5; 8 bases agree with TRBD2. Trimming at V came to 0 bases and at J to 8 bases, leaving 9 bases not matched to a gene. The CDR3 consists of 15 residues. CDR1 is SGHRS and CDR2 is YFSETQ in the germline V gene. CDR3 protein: CASSLATSGPKTQYF. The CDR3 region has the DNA TGCGCCAGCAGCTTGGCCACTAGCGGCCCCAAAACCCAGTACTTC.

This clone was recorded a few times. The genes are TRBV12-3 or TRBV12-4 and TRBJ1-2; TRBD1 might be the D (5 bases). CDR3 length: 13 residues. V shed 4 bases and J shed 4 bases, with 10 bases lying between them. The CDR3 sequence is CASSYTGAYGYTF. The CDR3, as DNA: TGTGCCAGCAGTTACACAGGAGCCTATGGCTACACCTTC.

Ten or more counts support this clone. The CDR3 sequence: CASSPGTTPGNTIYF. The CDR3 bases are TGTGCCAGCTCGCCCGGGACCACGCCTGGAAACACCATATATTTT. The chain recombines TRBV18 with TRBJ1-3; perhaps TRBD1 as D (5 bases). Germline CDR1 KGHSH, CDR2 LQKENI. Trimming removed 6 bases at V and 2 bases at J, with 14 bases between. The CDR3 spans 15 residues.

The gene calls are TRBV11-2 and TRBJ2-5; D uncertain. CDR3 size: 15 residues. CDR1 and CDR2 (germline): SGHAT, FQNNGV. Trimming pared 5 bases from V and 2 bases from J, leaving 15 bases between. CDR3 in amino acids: CASSPSPAGQETQYF. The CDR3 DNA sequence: TGTGCCAGCAGCCCCAGCCCAGCCGGGCAAGAGACCCAGTACTTC.

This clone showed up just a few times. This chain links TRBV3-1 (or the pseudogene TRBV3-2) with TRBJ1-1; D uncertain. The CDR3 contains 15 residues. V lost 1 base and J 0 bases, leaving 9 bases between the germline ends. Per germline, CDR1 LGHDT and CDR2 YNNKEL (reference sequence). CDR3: CASSQGAGVNTEAFF. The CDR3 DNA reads TGTGCCAGCAGCCAAGGGGCCGGGGTGAACACTGAAGCTTTCTTT.

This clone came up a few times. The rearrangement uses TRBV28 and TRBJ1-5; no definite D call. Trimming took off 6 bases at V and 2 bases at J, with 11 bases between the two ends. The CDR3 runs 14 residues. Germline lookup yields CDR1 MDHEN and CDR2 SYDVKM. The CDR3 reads CASSGREGNQPQHF. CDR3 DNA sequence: TGTGCCAGCAGCGGAAGGGAAGGCAATCAGCCCCAGCATTTT.

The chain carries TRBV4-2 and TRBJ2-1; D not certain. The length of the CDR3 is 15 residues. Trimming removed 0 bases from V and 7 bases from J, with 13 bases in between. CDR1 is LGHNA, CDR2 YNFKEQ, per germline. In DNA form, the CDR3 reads TGTGCCAGCAGCCAAGATCCCTCCCTAAGGAATGAGCAGTTCTTC. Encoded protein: CASSQDPSLRNEQFF.

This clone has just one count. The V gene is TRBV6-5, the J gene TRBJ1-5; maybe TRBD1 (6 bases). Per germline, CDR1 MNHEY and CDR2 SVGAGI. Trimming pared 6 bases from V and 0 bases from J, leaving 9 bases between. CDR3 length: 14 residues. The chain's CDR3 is CASSRGDSNQPQHF. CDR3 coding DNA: TGTGCCAGCAGCAGGGGAGATAGCAATCAGCCCCAGCATTTT.

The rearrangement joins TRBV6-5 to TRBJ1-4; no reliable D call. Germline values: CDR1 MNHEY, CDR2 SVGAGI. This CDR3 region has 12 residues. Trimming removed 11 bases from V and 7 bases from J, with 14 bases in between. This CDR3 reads CASSSIGEKLFF. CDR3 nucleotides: TGTGCCTCTTCATCAATTGGTGAAAAACTGTTTTTT.

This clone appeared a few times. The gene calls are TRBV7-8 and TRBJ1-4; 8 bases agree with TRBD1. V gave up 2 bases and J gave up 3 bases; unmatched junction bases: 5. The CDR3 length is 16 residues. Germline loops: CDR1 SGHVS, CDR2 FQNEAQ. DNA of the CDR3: TGTGCCAGCAGCTTACAACAGGGGGTGGCTAATGAAAAACTGTTTTTT. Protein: CASSLQQGVANEKLFF.

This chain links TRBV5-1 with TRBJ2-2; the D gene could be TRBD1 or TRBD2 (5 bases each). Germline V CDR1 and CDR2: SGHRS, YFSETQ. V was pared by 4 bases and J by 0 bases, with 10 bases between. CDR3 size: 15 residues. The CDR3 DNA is TGCGCCAGCAGCCTCGGGACCACGAACACCGGGGAGCTGTTTTTT. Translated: CASSLGTTNTGELFF.

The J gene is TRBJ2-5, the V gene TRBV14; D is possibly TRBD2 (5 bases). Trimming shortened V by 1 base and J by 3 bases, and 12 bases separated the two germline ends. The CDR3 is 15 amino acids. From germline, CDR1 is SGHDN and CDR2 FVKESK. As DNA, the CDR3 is TGTGCCAGCAGCCAAGCGCGCGGACTTAAAGAGACCCAGTACTTC. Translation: CASSQARGLKETQYF.

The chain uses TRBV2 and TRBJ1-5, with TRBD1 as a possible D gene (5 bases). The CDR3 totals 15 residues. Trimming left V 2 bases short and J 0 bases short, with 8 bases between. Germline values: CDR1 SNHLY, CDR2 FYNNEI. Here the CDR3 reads CASSELGHSNQPQHF. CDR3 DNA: TGTGCCAGCAGTGAATTAGGACATAGCAATCAGCCCCAGCATTTT.

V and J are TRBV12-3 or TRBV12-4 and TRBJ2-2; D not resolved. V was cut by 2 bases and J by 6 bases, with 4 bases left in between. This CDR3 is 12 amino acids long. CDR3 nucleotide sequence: TGTGCCAGCAGTTTAAACTCCGGGGAGCTGTTTTTT. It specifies CASSLNSGELFF.

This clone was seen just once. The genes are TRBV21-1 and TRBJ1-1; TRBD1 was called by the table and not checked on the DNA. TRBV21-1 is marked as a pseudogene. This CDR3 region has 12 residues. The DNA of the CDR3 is TGTGCCAGCGTACAGGGATGCACTGAAGCTTTCTTT. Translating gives CASVQGCTEAFF.

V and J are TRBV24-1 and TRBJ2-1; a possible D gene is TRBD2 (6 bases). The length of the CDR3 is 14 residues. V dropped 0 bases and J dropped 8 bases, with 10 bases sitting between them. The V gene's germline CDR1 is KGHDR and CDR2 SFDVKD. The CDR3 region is CATSDLSRRDEQFF. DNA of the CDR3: TGTGCCACCAGTGATTTGAGTAGGAGGGATGAGCAGTTCTTC.

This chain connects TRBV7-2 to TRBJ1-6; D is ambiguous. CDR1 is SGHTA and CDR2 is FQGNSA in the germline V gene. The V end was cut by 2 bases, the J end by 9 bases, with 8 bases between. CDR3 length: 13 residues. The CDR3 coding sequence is TGTGCCAGCAGCTTACAGGCTCCTTCACCCCTCCACTTT. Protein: CASSLQAPSPLHF.

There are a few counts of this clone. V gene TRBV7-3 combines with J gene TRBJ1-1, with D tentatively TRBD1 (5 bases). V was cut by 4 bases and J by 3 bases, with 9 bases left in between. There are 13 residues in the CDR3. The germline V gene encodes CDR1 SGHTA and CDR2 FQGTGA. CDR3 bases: TGTGCCAGCAGCTCTCAGGGAGACACTGAAGCTTTCTTT. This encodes CASSSQGDTEAFF.

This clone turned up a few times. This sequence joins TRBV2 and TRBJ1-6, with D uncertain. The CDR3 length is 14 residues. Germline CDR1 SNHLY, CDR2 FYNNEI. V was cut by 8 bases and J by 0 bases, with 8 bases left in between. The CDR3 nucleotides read TGTGCCAGCCGTGTGAGCTCCTATAATTCACCCCTCCACTTT. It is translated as CASRVSSYNSPLHF.